Shown below are 26 T cell receptor beta chains from a single sample sequenced in a study of blood T cell repertoires in COVID-19. Clones were sequenced by immunoSEQ multiplex PCR, and TCRdb holds only the in-frame ones, with some missing. Here the sample spans about 300,000 clones, around 88% being singletons. Sequenced input: peripheral blood. The receptors were gathered from a woman aged 50 to 65 with acute or convalescent COVID-19.

The genes are TRBV21-1 and TRBJ2-7; the DNA was not compared with TRBD1, the D call given in the table. TRBV21-1 is given as a pseudogene. There are 12 residues in the CDR3. DNA of the CDR3: TGTGCCAGCTTACAGGGCCCCTACGAGCAGTACTTC. It is translated as CASLQGPYEQYF.

This clone was observed a few times. This chain connects TRBV5-8 to TRBJ1-2, with D hard to call. The CDR3 covers 12 residues. Trimming removed 3 bases from V and 2 bases from J, with 5 bases in between. Per the germline V gene, CDR1 is SGHTS and CDR2 is YDEGEE. CDR3 region: CASSSYNYGYTF. The DNA for the CDR3 is TGTGCCAGCAGCTCCTACAACTATGGCTACACCTTC.

The chain joins TRBV11-2 to TRBJ2-5, with TRBD2 matching over 9 bases. CDR1 SGHAT and CDR2 FQNNGV come from the germline V gene. The length of the CDR3 is 18 residues. V was pared by 1 base and J by 5 bases, with 14 bases of the junction left unmatched. In DNA form, the CDR3 reads TGTGCCAGCAGCTTAGGGACCTTCTGGCGGGGGGGCCAGGAGACCCAGTACTTC. This encodes CASSLGTFWRGGQETQYF.

V and J are TRBV5-8 and TRBJ2-5; 7 bases agree with TRBD2. Per the germline V gene, CDR1 is SGHTS and CDR2 is YDEGEE. This CDR3 contains 12 residues. V dropped 4 bases and J dropped 7; count of bases not matched to a gene: 4. This CDR3 reads CASSPGGGTQYF. CDR3 DNA: TGTGCCAGCAGCCCCGGCGGGGGGACCCAGTACTTC.

This clone was detected once. This sequence joins TRBV7-8 and TRBJ2-7; TRBD1 might be the D (5 bases). Trimming removed 5 bases at V and 6 bases at J, with 11 bases between. CDR3 length equals 12 residues. CDR1 is SGHVS and CDR2 is FQNEAQ in the germline V gene. The CDR3 sequence: CASSPQGSEQYF. CDR3 DNA sequence: TGTGCCAGCAGCCCCCAGGGATCCGAGCAGTACTTC.

V gene TRBV7-2 combines with J gene TRBJ1-2, with D possibly TRBD1 on 5 matching bases. Per the germline V gene, CDR1 is SGHTA and CDR2 is FQGNSA. V was pared by 0 bases and J by 1 base, with 12 bases between. This CDR3 comprises 16 residues. The CDR3 here is CASSLALRVDNYGYTF. In DNA form, the CDR3 reads TGTGCCAGCAGCTTAGCCCTCAGGGTTGATAACTATGGCTACACCTTC.

V and J are TRBV28 and TRBJ2-7; TRBD2 matches 11 bases. CDR1 and CDR2 from the germline V gene are MDHEN and SYDVKM. This CDR3 contains 14 residues. Unmatched junction bases numbered 7, after V lost 5 bases and J lost 7 bases. The CDR3, as DNA: TGTGCCAGCAGTCCAAGTGGACTAGCGGGTGAGCAGTACGTC. Protein: CASSPSGLAGEQYV.

This clone was recorded only once. The chain links TRBV7-8 to TRBJ1-5; possible D gene TRBD1, 6 bases. Trimming stripped 1 base from V and 7 bases from J, with 11 bases between. CDR1 and CDR2 from the germline V gene are SGHVS and FQNEAQ. This CDR3 is built from 14 residues. The CDR3 protein is CASSLGTARQPQHF. Here the CDR3 DNA reads TGTGCCAGCAGCTTAGGGACAGCCCGCCAGCCCCAGCATTTT. The full variable domain, in which reference TRBV7-8 and TRBJ1-5 provide the parts outside the CDR3, is GAGVSQSPRYKVAKRGQDVALRCDPISGHVSLFWYQQALGQGPEFLTYFQNEAQLDKSGLPSDRFFAERPEGSVSTLKIQRTQQEDSAVYLCASSLGTARQPQHFGDGTRLSIL.

The V gene is TRBV7-9, the J gene TRBJ1-1; D is ambiguous. Deletions cut 5 bases from V and 5 bases from J, with 6 bases between. The CDR3 is 11 amino acids. CDR1 and CDR2 from the germline V gene are SEHNR and FQNEAQ (reference sequence). As DNA, the CDR3 is TGTGCCAGCAGCCCCGGGACTGAAGCTTTCTTT. It encodes CASSPGTEAFF. The whole variable domain, remainder taken from reference TRBV7-9 and TRBJ1-1, is DTGVSQNPRHKITKRGQNVTFRCDPISEHNRLYWYRQTLGQGPEFLTYFQNEAQLEKSRLLSDRFSAERPKGSFSTLEIQRTEQGDSAMYLCASSPGTEAFFGQGTRLTVV.

The chain carries TRBV7-2 and TRBJ2-3; weak D call: TRBD2 (6 bases). The CDR3 length is 13 residues. Trimming removed 7 bases at V and 4 bases at J, with 12 bases between. Germline V gives CDR1 SGHTA, CDR2 FQGNSA. The CDR3 DNA is TGTGCCAGCAAGATTGGGGACTCAGATACGCAGTATTTT. This gives the protein CASKIGDSDTQYF.

The chain is built from TRBV29-1 and TRBJ2-1, with 7 nucleotides matching TRBD1. Germline V lookup: CDR1 SQVTM, CDR2 ANQGSEA. The CDR3 is made up of 12 amino acids. The CDR3 coding sequence is TGCGTGGCAGGGGGCTCCTACAATGAGCAGTTCTTC. It encodes CVAGGSYNEQFF.

The CDR3 protein is CASVSGGRSYNEQFF. In DNA form, the CDR3 reads TGTGCCAGTGTTAGCGGGGGGCGCTCCTACAATGAGCAGTTCTTC. The gene calls are TRBV6-6 and TRBJ2-1; 10 positions match TRBD2. V trimming: 9 bases; J trimming: 0 bases; junction bases outside the gene matches: 5. Germline V gives CDR1 MNHNY, CDR2 SVGAGI (reference sequence). The CDR3 sequence is 15 residues long.

This sequence joins TRBV6-1 and TRBJ2-7, with D perhaps matching TRBD1 (6 bases). Germline V gene lookup returns CDR1 MNHNS and CDR2 SASEGT. This CDR3 contains 14 residues. The V end was cut by 3 bases, the J end by 1 base, with 10 bases between. The CDR3 DNA is TGTGCCAGCAGTGAGACAGGACTTTCCTACGAGCAGTACGTC. As protein: CASSETGLSYEQYV.

As to this clone: The sample contains more than one DNA sequence encoding this CDR3. The chain is built from TRBV2 and TRBJ1-6; TRBD1 might be the D (6 bases). Per the germline V gene, CDR1 is SNHLY and CDR2 is FYNNEI. The CDR3 loop spans 12 amino acids. V lost 3 bases to trimming and J lost 10 bases, with 7 bases between them. In DNA form, the CDR3 reads TGTGCCAGCAGTGACAGGGGATCACCCCTCCACTTT. It specifies CASSDRGSPLHF.

The gene calls are TRBV5-1 and TRBJ1-1; no clear D gene. The CDR3 has 13 residues. Germline V gene data show CDR1 as SGHRS and CDR2 as YFSETQ. V was shortened by 3 bases and J by 7 bases, with 13 bases between the two germline ends. The CDR3 protein is CASSSSVEGEAFF. DNA of the CDR3: TGCGCCAGCAGCTCGAGCGTAGAAGGTGAAGCTTTCTTT. Full variable domain (outside the CDR3, taken from reference TRBV5-1 and TRBJ1-1): KAGVTQTPRYLIKTRGQQVTLSCSPISGHRSVSWYQQTPGQGLQFLFEYFSETQRNKGNFPGRFSGRQFSNSRSEMNVSTLELGDSALYLCASSSSVEGEAFFGQGTRLTVV.

This chain uses TRBV3-1 (or the pseudogene TRBV3-2) with TRBJ1-5, with unresolved D. The CDR3 contains 14 residues. The V end was cut by 5 bases, the J end by 0 bases, with 8 bases between. Germline V CDR1 and CDR2: LGHDT, YNNKEL (reference sequence). The DNA of the CDR3 is TGTGCCAGCAGCAAAGTCGGTAGCAATCAGCCCCAGCATTTT. It yields the protein CASSKVGSNQPQHF.

The rearrangement joins TRBV4-2 to TRBJ2-1, with 10 bases that match TRBD2. CDR1 and CDR2 from the germline V gene are LGHNA and YNFKEQ. V trimming: 3 bases; J trimming: 9 bases; junction bases outside the gene matches: 8. The CDR3 extends over 15 amino acids. CDR3 amino acids: CASSQGGLASSEQFF. The CDR3 DNA sequence: TGTGCCAGCAGCCAGGGGGGACTAGCGTCTTCTGAGCAGTTCTTC.

The chain couples TRBV30 to TRBJ2-1, with a possible D match to TRBD2 (5 bases). V was cut by 0 bases and J by 4 bases, with 13 bases left in between. Germline-derived CDR1 and CDR2 are GTSNPN and SVGIG (reference sequence). The CDR3 spans 15 residues. CDR3 region: CAWSVLSGVYNEQFF. The DNA of the CDR3 is TGTGCCTGGAGTGTCTTGAGCGGAGTATACAATGAGCAGTTCTTC.

This chain links TRBV5-1 with TRBJ2-1; tentatively, D is TRBD1 (6 bases). The V end lost 1 base, the J end lost 7 bases, and 15 bases lay between the germline ends. The CDR3 extends over 15 amino acids. Per germline, CDR1 SGHRS and CDR2 YFSETQ. Here the CDR3 reads CASSLQGTSSNEQFF. CDR3 bases: TGCGCCAGCAGCTTGCAGGGGACCAGTAGTAATGAGCAGTTCTTC.

This chain uses TRBV5-4 with TRBJ1-4, with D unclear. The CDR3 extends over 13 amino acids. Looked up from germline, CDR1 is SGHNT and CDR2 is YYREEE (reference sequence). V shed 3 bases and J shed 7 bases, with 10 bases lying between them. The CDR3 loop reads CASSSRGSEKLFF. The DNA for the CDR3 is TGTGCCAGCAGCTCGCGGGGATCTGAAAAACTGTTTTTT. Looking up the rest from reference TRBV5-4 and TRBJ1-4 gives the full variable domain: ETGVTQSPTHLIKTRGQQVTLRCSSQSGHNTVSWYQQALGQGPQFIFQYYREEENGRGNFPPRFSGLQFPNYSSELNVNALELDDSALYLCASSSRGSEKLFFGSGTQLSVL.

The rearrangement links TRBV5-1 to TRBJ2-1; D possibly corresponds to TRBD2 (7 bases). The V end was cut by 4 bases, the J end by 5 bases, with 16 bases between. The CDR3 is 15 residues long. CDR1 is SGHRS and CDR2 is YFSETQ in the germline V gene. CDR3 protein: CASSQGLAANNEQFF. Written as DNA, the CDR3 is TGCGCCAGCAGCCAGGGGCTAGCGGCGAACAATGAGCAGTTCTTC.

The chain combines TRBV6-6 with TRBJ2-7, with D hard to call. The V and J ends lost 2 bases and 3 bases respectively, with 17 bases between them. This CDR3 spans 16 amino acids. CDR1 MNHNY and CDR2 SVGAGI come from the germline V gene (reference sequence). The CDR3, as DNA: TGTGCCAGCAGTTACGGAGATAACTGGGTTAGCTACGAGCAGTACGTC. This gives the protein CASSYGDNWVSYEQYV.

This sequence joins TRBV7-8 and TRBJ2-2, with D unresolved. Germline V gene data show CDR1 as SGHVS and CDR2 as FQNEAQ. The CDR3 has 13 amino acids. V was cut by 1 base and J by 7 bases, with 7 bases left in between. For the CDR3, the DNA is TGTGCCAGCAGCTTAGTAACCTACGGGGAGCTGTTTTTT. Translated: CASSLVTYGELFF.

V and J are TRBV5-4 and TRBJ1-6; D call uncertain. V was cut by 1 base and J by 9 bases, with 11 bases left in between. Germline CDR1 and CDR2: SGHNT and YYREEE (reference sequence). CDR3 length equals 14 residues. The CDR3 DNA sequence: TGTGCCAGCAGCTTGTCCGCTTGGGCTTCACCCCTCCACTTT. It yields the protein CASSLSAWASPLHF.

The chain uses TRBV3-1 (or the pseudogene TRBV3-2) and TRBJ1-1; possible D gene TRBD1, 5 bases. V lost 1 base and J lost 8, with 11 bases in between. The CDR3 length is 13 residues. Germline V gene lookup returns CDR1 LGHDT and CDR2 YNNKEL (reference sequence). The CDR3 sequence: CASSQGGVDEAFF. The CDR3 DNA follows: TGTGCCAGCAGCCAAGGGGGGGTGGACGAAGCTTTCTTT.

V usage is TRBV3-1 (or the pseudogene TRBV3-2) and J usage is TRBJ1-1, with 7 bases aligning to TRBD1. With V trimmed by 4 bases and J by 1 base, 6 bases remained unmatched. CDR1 LGHDT and CDR2 YNNKEL come from the germline V gene (reference sequence). The CDR3 totals 15 residues. The CDR3 reads CASSPKQGTNTEAFF. In DNA form, the CDR3 reads TGTGCCAGCAGCCCAAAACAGGGGACGAACACTGAAGCTTTCTTT.